The present T cell receptor beta chain was sequenced within a study of patients and donors after allogeneic stem cell transplantation. CDR1 ENHRY and CDR2 SYGVKD come from the germline V gene. The J segment lost 4 bases and the V segment lost 6 bases, leaving 3 bases of the junction unmatched. The CDR3 spans 13 residues. TCRdb itself ran the RT-PCR reads through MiXCR, one entry per CDR3 protein. The sample contains approximately 210,000 distinct CDR3 sequences, 41% of which appear only once. The clonotype comes from a human donor who was either an allogeneic HSCT recipient or a stem cell or donor lymphocyte infusion donor (not recorded which). It is not recorded whose cells these are; they may come from a transplant donor. The sample taken for sequencing was blood, either unsorted or a sorted T cell fraction (not recorded which). The chain combines TRBV10-3 with TRBJ1-1; 9 bases fit TRBD1. The CDR3 protein is CAISVDRGTEAFF. CDR3 DNA sequence: TGTGCCATCAGCGTGGACAGGGGCACTGAAGCTTTCTTT.